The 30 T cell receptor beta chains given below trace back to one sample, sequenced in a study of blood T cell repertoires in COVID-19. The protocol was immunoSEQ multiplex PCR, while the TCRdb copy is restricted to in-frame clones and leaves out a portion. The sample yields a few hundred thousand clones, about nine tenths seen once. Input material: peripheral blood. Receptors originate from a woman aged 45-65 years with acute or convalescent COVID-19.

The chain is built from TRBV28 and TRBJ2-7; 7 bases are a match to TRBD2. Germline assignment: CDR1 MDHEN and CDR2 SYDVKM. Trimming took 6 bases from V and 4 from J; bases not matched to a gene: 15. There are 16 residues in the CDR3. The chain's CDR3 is CASSPSGEGGRYEQYF. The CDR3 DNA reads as TGTGCCAGCAGCCCCTCCGGGGAGGGAGGGCGGTACGAGCAGTACTTC.

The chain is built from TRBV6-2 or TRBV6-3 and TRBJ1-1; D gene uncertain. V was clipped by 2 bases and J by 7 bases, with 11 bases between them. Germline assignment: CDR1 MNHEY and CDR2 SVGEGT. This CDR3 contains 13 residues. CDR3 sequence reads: CASSYGGLFEAFF. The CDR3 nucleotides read TGTGCCAGCAGTTACGGCGGGCTGTTTGAAGCTTTCTTT.

The CDR3 here is CASSIGGQGSYGYTF. The CDR3 DNA follows: TGTGCCAGTAGTATAGGGGGGCAGGGAAGCTATGGCTACACCTTC. This chain connects TRBV19 to TRBJ1-2; tentatively, D is TRBD1 (6 bases). The germline V gene has CDR1 LNHDA and CDR2 SQIVND (reference sequence). The CDR3 has 15 residues. The V and J ends lost 1 base and 4 bases respectively, with 13 bases between them. Complete variable domain (other parts from reference TRBV19 and TRBJ1-2): DGGITQSPKYLFRKEGQNVTLSCEQNLNHDAMYWYRQDPGQGLRLIYYSQIVNDFQKGDIAEGYSVSREKKESFPLTVTSAQKNPTAFYLCASSIGGQGSYGYTFGSGTRLTVV.

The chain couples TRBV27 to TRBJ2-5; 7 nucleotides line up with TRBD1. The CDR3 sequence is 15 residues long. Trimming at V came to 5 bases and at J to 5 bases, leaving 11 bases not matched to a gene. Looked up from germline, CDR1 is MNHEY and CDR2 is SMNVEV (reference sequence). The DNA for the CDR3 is TGTGCCAGCAGTCCTCTCGGGACAGCAAGGGAGACCCAGTACTTC. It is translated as CASSPLGTARETQYF.

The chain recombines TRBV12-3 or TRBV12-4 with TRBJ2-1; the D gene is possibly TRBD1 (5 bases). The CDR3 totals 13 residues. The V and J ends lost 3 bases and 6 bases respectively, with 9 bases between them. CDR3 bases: TGTGCCAGCAGTTTTCGCAGGGCCAATGAGCAGTTCTTC. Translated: CASSFRRANEQFF.

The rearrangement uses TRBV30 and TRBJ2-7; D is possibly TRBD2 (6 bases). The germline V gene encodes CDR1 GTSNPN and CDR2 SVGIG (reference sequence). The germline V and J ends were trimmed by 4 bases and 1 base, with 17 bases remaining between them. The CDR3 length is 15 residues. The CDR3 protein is CAWIPPAGRSYEQYF. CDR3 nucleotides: TGTGCCTGGATCCCCCCGGCAGGGAGGTCCTACGAGCAGTACTTC.

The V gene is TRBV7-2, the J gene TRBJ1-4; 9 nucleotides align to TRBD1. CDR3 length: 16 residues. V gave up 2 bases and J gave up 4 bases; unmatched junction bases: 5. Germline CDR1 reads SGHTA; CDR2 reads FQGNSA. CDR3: CASSLTGQGLNEKLFF. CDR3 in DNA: TGTGCCAGCAGCTTAACCGGACAGGGGCTTAATGAAAAACTGTTTTTT.

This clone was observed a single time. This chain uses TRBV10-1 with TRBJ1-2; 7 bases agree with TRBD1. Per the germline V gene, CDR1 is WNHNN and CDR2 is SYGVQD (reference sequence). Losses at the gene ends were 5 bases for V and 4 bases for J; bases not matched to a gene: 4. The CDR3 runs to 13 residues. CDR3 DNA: TGCGCCAGCAGTCAGGGGGGCTCCTATGGCTACACCTTC. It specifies CASSQGGSYGYTF.

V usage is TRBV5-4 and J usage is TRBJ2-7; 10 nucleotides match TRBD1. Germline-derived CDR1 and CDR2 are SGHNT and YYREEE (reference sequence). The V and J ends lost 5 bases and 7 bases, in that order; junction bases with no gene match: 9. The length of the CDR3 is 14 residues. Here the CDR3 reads CASRRTGGPPEQYF. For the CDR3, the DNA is TGTGCCAGCAGGCGGACAGGGGGTCCCCCGGAGCAGTACTTC.

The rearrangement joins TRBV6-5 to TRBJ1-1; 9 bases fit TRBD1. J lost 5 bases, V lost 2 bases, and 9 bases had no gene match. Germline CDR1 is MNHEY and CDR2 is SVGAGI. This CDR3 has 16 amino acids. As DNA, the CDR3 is TGTGCCAGCAGTTACCTCCACAGGGGGCGAGGGACTGAAGCTTTCTTT. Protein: CASSYLHRGRGTEAFF.

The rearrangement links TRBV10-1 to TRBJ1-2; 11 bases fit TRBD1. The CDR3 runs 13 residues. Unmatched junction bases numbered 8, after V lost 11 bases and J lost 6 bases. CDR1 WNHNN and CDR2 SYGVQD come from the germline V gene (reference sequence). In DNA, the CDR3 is TGCGCCGGCACCGGGACAGGGGGGGATGGCTACACCTTC. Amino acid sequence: CAGTGTGGDGYTF.

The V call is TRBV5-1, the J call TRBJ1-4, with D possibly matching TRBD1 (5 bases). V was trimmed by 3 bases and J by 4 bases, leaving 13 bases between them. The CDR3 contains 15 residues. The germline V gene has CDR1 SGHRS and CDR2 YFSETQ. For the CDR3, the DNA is TGCGCCAGCAGCTCCGGAGGGGTAGATAATGAAAAACTGTTTTTT. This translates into CASSSGGVDNEKLFF.

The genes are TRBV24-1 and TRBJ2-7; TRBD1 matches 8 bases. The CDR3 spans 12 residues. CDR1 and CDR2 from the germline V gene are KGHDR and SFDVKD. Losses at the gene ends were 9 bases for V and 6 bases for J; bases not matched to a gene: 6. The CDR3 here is CATPGQGGEQYF. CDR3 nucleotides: TGTGCCACCCCTGGACAGGGAGGCGAGCAGTACTTC.

CDR3 sequence: CASSGGRDQPQHF. DNA for the CDR3: TGTGCCAGCTCGGGGGGTAGGGATCAGCCCCAGCATTTT. The rearrangement links TRBV18 to TRBJ1-5, with D maybe TRBD1 (5 bases). Germline values: CDR1 KGHSH, CDR2 LQKENI. Trimming stripped 6 bases from V and 5 bases from J, with 11 bases between. The CDR3 has 13 residues.

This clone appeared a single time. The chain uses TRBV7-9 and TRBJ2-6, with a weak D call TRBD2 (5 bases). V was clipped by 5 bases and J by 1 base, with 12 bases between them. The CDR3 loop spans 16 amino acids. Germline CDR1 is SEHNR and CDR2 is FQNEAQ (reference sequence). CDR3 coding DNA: TGTGCCAGCAGCCCTTCCTGGAGGTCTGGGGCCAACGTCCTGACTTTC. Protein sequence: CASSPSWRSGANVLTF.

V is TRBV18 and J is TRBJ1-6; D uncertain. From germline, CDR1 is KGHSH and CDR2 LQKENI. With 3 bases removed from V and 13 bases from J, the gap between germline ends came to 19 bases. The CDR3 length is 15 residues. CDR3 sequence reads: CASSPSGGSGAPLHF. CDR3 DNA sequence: TGTGCCAGCTCACCTAGTGGAGGGTCCGGCGCCCCCCTCCACTTT. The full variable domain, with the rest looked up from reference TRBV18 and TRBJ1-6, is NAGVMQNPRHLVRRRGQEARLRCSPMKGHSHVYWYRQLPEEGLKFMVYLQKENIIDESGMPKERFSAEFPKEGPSILRIQQVVRGDSAAYFCASSPSGGSGAPLHFGNGTRLTVT.

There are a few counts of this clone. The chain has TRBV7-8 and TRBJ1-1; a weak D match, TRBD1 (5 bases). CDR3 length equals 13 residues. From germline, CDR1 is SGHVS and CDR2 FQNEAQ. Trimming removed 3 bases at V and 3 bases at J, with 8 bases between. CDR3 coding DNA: TGTGCCAGCAGCTTTGACAGTTACACTGAAGCTTTCTTT. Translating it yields CASSFDSYTEAFF.

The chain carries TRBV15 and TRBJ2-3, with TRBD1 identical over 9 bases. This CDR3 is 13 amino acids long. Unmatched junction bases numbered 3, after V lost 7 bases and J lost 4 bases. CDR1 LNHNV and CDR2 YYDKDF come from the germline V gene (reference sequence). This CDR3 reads CATKGQGSDTQYF. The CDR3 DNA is TGTGCCACCAAGGGACAGGGCTCAGATACGCAGTATTTT.

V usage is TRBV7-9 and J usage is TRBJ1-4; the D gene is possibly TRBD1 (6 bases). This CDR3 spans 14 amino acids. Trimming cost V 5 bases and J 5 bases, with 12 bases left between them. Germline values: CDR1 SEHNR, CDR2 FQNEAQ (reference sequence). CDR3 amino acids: CASSPGQLNEKLFF. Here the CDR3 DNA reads TGTGCCAGCAGCCCTGGACAGCTCAATGAAAAACTGTTTTTT.

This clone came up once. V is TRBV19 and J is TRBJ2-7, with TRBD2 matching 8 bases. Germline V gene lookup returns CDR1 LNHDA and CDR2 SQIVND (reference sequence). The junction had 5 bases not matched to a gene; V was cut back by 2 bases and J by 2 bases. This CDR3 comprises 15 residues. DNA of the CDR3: TGTGCCAGTAGTATAATACTAGCGGACACCTACGAGCAGTACTTC. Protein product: CASSIILADTYEQYF.

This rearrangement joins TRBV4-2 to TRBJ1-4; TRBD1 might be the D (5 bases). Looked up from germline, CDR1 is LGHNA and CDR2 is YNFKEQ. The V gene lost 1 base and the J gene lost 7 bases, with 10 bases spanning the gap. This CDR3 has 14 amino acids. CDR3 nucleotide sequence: TGTGCCAGCAGCCAAGGAGGGGAGGGTGAAAAACTGTTTTTT. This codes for CASSQGGEGEKLFF.

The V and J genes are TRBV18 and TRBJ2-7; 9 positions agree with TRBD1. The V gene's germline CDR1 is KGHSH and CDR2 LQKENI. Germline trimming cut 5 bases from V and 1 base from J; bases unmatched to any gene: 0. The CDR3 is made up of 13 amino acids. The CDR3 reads CASSGTGSYEQYF. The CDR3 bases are TGTGCCAGCTCAGGGACAGGGTCCTACGAGCAGTACTTC.

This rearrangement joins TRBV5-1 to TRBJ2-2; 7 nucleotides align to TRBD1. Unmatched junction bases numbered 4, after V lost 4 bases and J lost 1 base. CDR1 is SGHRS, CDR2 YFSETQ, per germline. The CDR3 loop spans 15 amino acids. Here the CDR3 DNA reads TGCGCCAGCAGCCCGACAGGGTTGAACACCGGGGAGCTGTTTTTT. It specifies CASSPTGLNTGELFF. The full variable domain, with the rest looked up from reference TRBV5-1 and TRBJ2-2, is KAGVTQTPRYLIKTRGQQVTLSCSPISGHRSVSWYQQTPGQGLQFLFEYFSETQRNKGNFPGRFSGRQFSNSRSEMNVSTLELGDSALYLCASSPTGLNTGELFFGEGSRLTVL.

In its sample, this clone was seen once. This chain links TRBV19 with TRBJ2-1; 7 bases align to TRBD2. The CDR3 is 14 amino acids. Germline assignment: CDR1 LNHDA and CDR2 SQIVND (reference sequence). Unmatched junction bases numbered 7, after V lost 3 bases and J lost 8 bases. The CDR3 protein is CASSMVGGPHEQFF. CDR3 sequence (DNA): TGTGCCAGTAGTATGGTGGGAGGGCCGCATGAGCAGTTCTTC.

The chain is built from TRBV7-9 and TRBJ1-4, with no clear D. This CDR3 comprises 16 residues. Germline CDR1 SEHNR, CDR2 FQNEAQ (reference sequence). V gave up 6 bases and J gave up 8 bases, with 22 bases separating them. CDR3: CASSEGVVTGGEKLFF. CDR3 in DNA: TGTGCCAGCAGTGAGGGAGTTGTTACGGGTGGCGAAAAACTGTTTTTT.

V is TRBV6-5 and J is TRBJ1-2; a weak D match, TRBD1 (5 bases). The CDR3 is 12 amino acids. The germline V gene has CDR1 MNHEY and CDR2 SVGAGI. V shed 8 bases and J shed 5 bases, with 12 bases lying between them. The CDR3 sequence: CASSRRGYGYTF. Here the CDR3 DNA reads TGTGCCAGCTCTCGACGGGGGTATGGCTACACCTTC.

The CDR3: CASSEVANRGIGNTIYF. CDR3 nucleotide sequence: TGTGCCAGCAGTGAAGTCGCAAACAGGGGTATTGGAAACACCATATATTTT. The chain uses TRBV2 and TRBJ1-3; TRBD1 matches at 7 bases. Germline-derived CDR1 and CDR2 are SNHLY and FYNNEI. V was pared by 1 base and J by 3 bases, with 9 bases of the junction left unmatched. This CDR3 comprises 17 residues.

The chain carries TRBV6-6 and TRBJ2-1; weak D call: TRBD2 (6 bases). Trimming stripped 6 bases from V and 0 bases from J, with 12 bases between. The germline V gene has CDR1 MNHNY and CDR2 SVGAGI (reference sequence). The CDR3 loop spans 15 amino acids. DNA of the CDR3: TGTGCCAGCAGGACGGGACTTTCCTCCTACAATGAGCAGTTCTTC. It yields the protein CASRTGLSSYNEQFF.

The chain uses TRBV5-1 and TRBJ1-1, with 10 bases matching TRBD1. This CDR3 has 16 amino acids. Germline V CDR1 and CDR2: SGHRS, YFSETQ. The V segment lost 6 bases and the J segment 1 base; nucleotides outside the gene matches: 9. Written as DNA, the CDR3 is TGCGCCAGCAAGGGTGGGGGACAGGGGAAGAACACTGAAGCTTTCTTT. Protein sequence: CASKGGGQGKNTEAFF.

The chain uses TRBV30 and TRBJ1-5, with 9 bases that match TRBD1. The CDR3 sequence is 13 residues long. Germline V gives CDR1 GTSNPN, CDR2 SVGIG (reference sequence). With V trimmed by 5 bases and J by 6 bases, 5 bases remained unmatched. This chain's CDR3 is CAWGTGSGQPQHF. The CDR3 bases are TGTGCCTGGGGGACAGGGAGCGGTCAGCCCCAGCATTTT.